Listed below are T cell receptor beta chains from one sample, sequenced in a study of identical twins' blood T cells. TCRdb fed the 5' RACE reads into MiXCR, producing one record per CDR3 protein. The table includes hundreds of thousands of distinct CDR3 sequences, over 25% detected once. Source material: PBMCs. The receptor set was obtained from a woman between 18 and 55 years old in good health. The CDR3 runs from the conserved cysteine through the conserved F or W. D genes are given only for firm matches.

.,TRBJ1-2,TRBV11-2,CASSLSDTYGYTF
.,TRBJ1-2,TRBV20-1,CSARAHHSRDYTF
.,TRBJ2-7,TRBV19,CASSITVAGYAYEQYF
.,TRBJ1-6,TRBV10-2,CASSENRENSPLHF
TRBD1,TRBJ2-2,TRBV29-1,CSADRVNTGELFF
TRBD2,TRBJ2-3,TRBV6-1,CASSDLLAGGPRTDTQYF
TRBD1,TRBJ2-2,TRBV4-3,CASSLFVWGQGAGELFF
.,TRBJ1-5,TRBV29-1,CSVGGTLNQPQHF
.,TRBJ1-3,TRBV15,CATSRDRESSGNTIYF
.,TRBJ1-2,TRBV12-3/TRBV12-4,CASSSYRTDYGYTF
.,TRBJ2-2,TRBV19,CASSIPGFPGELFF
TRBD2,TRBJ2-1,TRBV2,CASRQAGVYNEQFF
.,TRBJ1-1,TRBV19,CASSIPGVAEAFF
.,TRBJ1-2,TRBV6-5,CASSSASGGSYGYTF
.,TRBJ2-1,TRBV12-3/TRBV12-4,CASSLRGGHNEQFF
.,TRBJ2-2,TRBV5-1,CASSPLEAGELFF
.,TRBJ1-2,TRBV5-6,CASSLAGSGVNYGYTF
.,TRBJ1-5,TRBV6-2/TRBV6-3,CASSWAGGGNQPQHF
.,TRBJ1-1,TRBV24-1,CATIPDSQNTEAFF
.,TRBJ1-1,TRBV29-1,CSGEIRGNMTTFF
.,TRBJ2-1,TRBV7-9,CASSLFGDNEQFF
TRBD1,TRBJ1-1,TRBV29-1,CSSAAGTGGTEAFF
TRBD2,TRBJ2-2,TRBV24-1,CATSDSGGYTGELFF
.,TRBJ1-5,TRBV5-1,CAGREQGDQPQHF
.,TRBJ1-6,TRBV2,CASRTGGEAPLHF
.,TRBJ1-5,TRBV2,CASSPSYSDQPQHF
.,TRBJ2-5,TRBV12-3/TRBV12-4,CASSLDPQETQYF
.,TRBJ2-7,TRBV29-1,CSARRTDIYEQYF
TRBD1,TRBJ2-7,TRBV28,CASTQGQGISYEQYF
TRBD1,TRBJ2-3,TRBV29-1,CSVRDRIVTDTQYF
.,TRBJ1-1,TRBV6-1,CASSPFRGRVTEAFF
.,TRBJ1-1,TRBV27,CASRLTVNTEAFF
.,TRBJ1-2,TRBV19,CASSDQLGSYYGYTF
.,TRBJ1-5,TRBV20-1,CSASTRNQPQHF
.,TRBJ2-1,TRBV7-6,CASSFTSAEQFF
TRBD1,TRBJ1-6,TRBV7-2,CASSLVTGGNNSPLHF
TRBD2,TRBJ2-2,TRBV9,CASSVRGRAAGELFF
.,TRBJ1-1,TRBV2,CASSGSNTEAFF
.,TRBJ2-7,TRBV10-3,CAIRDTPDEQYF
.,TRBJ2-2,TRBV3-1,CASSQEIRGLRNTGELFF
.,TRBJ1-1,TRBV7-8,CASSLMSFRAEAFF
.,TRBJ1-1,TRBV20-1,CSARGTAMNTEAFF
TRBD2,TRBJ2-1,TRBV20-1,CSARDLTSGYNEQFF